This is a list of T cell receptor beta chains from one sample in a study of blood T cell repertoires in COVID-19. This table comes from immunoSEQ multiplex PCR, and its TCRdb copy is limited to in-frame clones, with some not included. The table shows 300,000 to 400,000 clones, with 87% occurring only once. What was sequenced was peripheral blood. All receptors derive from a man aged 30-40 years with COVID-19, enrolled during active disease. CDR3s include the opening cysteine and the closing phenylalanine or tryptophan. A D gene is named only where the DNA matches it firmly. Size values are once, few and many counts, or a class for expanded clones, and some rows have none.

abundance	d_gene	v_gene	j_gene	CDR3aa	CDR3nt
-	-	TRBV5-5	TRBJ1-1	CASSLGHLSTEAFF	TGTGCCAGCAGCTTGGGACATCTCTCCACTGAAGCTTTCTTT
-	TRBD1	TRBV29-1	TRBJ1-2	CSVETGGSSYGYTF	TGCAGCGTTGAGACAGGGGGCTCTTCTTATGGCTACACCTTC
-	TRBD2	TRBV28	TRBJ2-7	CASSFPTSGRPQSSYEQYF	TGTGCCAGCAGTTTCCCGACTAGCGGGAGGCCCCAGAGCTCCTACGAGCAGTACTTC
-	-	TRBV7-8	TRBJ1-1	CASSPGQLNTEAFF	TGTGCCAGCAGCCCTGGGCAGCTGAACACTGAAGCTTTCTTT
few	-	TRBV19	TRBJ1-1	CASSIAFGGMITEAFF	TGTGCCAGTAGTATAGCATTCGGGGGAATGATTACTGAAGCTTTCTTT
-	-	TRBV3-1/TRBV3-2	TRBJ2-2	CASSQESGIGTGELFF	TGTGCCAGCAGCCAAGAGTCCGGGATCGGGACCGGGGAGCTGTTTTTT
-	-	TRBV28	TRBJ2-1	CASSLERASSYNEQFF	TGTGCCAGCAGCTTGGAGCGGGCCAGCTCCTACAATGAGCAGTTCTTC
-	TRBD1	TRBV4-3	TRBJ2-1	CASSQVGDRGNEQFF	TGCGCCAGCAGCCAAGTTGGCGACAGGGGAAATGAGCAGTTCTTC
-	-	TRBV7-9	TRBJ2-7	CASSPPSSYEQYF	TGTGCCAGCAGCCCCCCCTCCTCCTACGAGCAGTACTTC
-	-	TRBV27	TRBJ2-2	CASSLRNTGELFF	TGTGCCAGCAGTTTACGGAACACCGGGGAGCTGTTTTTT
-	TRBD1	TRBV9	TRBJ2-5	CASSPEGQGASLETQYF	TGTGCCAGCAGCCCCGAGGGACAGGGGGCCTCCTTGGAGACCCAGTACTTC
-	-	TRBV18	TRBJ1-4	CASSPSAQGRGSTNEKLFF	TGTGCCAGCTCACCCTCGGCACAGGGAAGGGGTTCAACTAATGAAAAACTGTTTTTT
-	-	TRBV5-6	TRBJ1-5	CASSVAGDGQPQHF	TGTGCCAGCAGCGTAGCAGGGGATGGTCAGCCCCAGCATTTT
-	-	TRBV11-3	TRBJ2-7	CASSFGGNYEQYF	TGTGCCAGCAGCTTCGGGGGAAACTACGAGCAGTACTTC
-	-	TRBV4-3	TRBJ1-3	CASSQSRGGSGNTIYF	TGCGCCAGCAGCCAATCCCGGGGGGGCTCTGGAAACACCATATATTTT
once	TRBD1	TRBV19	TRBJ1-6	CASSFSPTGINSPLHF	TGTGCCAGTAGTTTCTCCCCGACAGGGATTAATTCACCCCTCCACTTT
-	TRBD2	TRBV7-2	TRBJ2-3	CASSSTRGGVTDTQYF	TGTGCCAGCAGCTCCACGCGGGGAGGGGTGACAGATACGCAGTATTTT
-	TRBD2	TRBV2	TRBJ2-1	CASNPLGAGAAYEQFF	TGTGCCAGCAACCCACTTGGGGCGGGAGCCGCATATGAGCAGTTCTTC
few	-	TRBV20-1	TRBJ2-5	CSASHRGWIGTETQYF	TGCAGTGCTAGTCACCGGGGGTGGATTGGAACGGAGACCCAGTACTTC
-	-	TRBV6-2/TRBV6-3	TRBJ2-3	CASSHYSTDTQYF	TGTGCCAGCAGCCATTATAGCACAGATACGCAGTATTTT
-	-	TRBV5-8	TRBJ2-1	CASSHQGGNEQFF	TGTGCCAGCAGCCATCAGGGTGGGAATGAGCAGTTCTTC
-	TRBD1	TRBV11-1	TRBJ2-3	CASSPRDRSPTDTQYF	TGTGCCAGCAGCCCGCGGGACAGGAGCCCCACAGATACGCAGTATTTT